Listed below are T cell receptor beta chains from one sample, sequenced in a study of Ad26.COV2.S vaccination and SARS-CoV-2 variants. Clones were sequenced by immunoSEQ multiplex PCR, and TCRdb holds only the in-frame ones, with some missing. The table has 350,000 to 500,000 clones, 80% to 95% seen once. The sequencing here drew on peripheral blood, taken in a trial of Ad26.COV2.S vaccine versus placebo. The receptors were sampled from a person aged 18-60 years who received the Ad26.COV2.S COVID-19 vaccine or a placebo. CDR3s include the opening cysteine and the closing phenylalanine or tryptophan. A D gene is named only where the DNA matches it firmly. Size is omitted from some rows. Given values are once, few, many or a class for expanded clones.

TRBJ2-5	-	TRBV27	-	TGTGCCAGCAGTTTTTCCGGGGGCTTGGGGGAGACCCAGTACTTC	CASSFSGGLGETQYF
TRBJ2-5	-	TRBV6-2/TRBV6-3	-	TGTGCCAGCAGTTATAGCCTAGCGCACCAAGAGACCCAGTACTTC	CASSYSLAHQETQYF
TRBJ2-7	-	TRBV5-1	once	TGCGCCAGCAGCTCCGACGGAACCTACGAGCAGTACTTC	CASSSDGTYEQYF
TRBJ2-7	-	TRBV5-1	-	TGCGCCAGCAGCTTGGAGGGGTTGTACGAGCAGTACTTC	CASSLEGLYEQYF
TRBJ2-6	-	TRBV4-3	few	TGCGCCAGCAGCCAAGATCGGGGGACTGGGGCCAACGTCCTGACTTTC	CASSQDRGTGANVLTF
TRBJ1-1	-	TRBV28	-	TGTGCCAGCAGGAACACTGAAGCTTTCTTT	CASRNTEAFF
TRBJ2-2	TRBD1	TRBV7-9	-	TGTGCCAGCAGCCGACAGGGGACGGGCGGGGAGCTGTTTTTT	CASSRQGTGGELFF
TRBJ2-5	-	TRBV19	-	TGTGCCAGTAGTATAGACCCTCGGGTGGAGCGGGCAAGGGAAGGGGAGACCCAGTACTTC	CASSIDPRVERAREGETQYF
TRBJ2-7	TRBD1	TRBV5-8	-	TGTGCCAGCACCGACCGGGACAGCCTTATGGAGCAGTACTTC	CASTDRDSLMEQYF
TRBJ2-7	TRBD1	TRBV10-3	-	TGTGCCATCAAGGGGATGGGGACAGACTACGAGCAGTACTTC	CAIKGMGTDYEQYF
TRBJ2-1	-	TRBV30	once	TGTGCCTCGGAAATCAGAAACAATGAGCAGTTCTTC	CASEIRNNEQFF
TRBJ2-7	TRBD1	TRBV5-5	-	TGTGCCAGCAGCTTGACAGGGGGATACGAGCAGTACTTC	CASSLTGGYEQYF
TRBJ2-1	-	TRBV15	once	TGTGCCACCAGCAGAGATCGAAAACAGATACCCTACAATGAGCAGTTCTTC	CATSRDRKQIPYNEQFF
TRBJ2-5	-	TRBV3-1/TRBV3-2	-	TGTGCCAGCAGCCAAGGAGTTGTAGAGCGACGGGAGACCCAGTACTTC	CASSQGVVERRETQYF
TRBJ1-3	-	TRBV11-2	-	TGTGCCAGCAGCTTAGTATATGCCCAAGAGAACTCTGGAAACACCATATATTTT	CASSLVYAQENSGNTIYF
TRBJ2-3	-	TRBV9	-	TGTGCCAGCAGCAAGAGGGTTGTAACAGATACGCAGTATTTT	CASSKRVVTDTQYF
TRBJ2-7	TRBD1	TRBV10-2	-	TGCGCCAGCAGTGCGCAGGGGGACGAGCAGTACTTC	CASSAQGDEQYF